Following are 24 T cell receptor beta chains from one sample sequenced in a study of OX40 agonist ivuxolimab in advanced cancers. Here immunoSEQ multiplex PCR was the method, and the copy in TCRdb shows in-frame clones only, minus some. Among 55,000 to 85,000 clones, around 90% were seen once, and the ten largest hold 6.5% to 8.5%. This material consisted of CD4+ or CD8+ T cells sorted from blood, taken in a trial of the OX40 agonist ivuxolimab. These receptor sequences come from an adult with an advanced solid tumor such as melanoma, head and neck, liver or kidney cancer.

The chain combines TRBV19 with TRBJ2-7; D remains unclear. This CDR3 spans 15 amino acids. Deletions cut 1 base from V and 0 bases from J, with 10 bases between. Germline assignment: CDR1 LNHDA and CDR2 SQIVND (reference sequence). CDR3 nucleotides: TGTGCCAGTAGTATAGGAACAGCTCGCTCCTACGAGCAGTACTTC. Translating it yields CASSIGTARSYEQYF.

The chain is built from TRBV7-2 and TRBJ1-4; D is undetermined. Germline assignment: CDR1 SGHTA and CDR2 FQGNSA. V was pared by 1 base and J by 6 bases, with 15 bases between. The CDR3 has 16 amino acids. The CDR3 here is CASSLEKEGLDEKLFF. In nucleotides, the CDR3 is TGTGCCAGCAGCTTAGAAAAGGAGGGTTTAGATGAAAAACTGTTTTTT.

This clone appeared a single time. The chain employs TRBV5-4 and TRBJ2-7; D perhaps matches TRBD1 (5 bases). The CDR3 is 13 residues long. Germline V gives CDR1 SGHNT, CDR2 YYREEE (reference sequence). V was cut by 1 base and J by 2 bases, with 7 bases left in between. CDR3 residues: CASSLQGTYEQYF. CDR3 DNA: TGTGCCAGCAGCTTGCAGGGCACCTACGAGCAGTACTTC.

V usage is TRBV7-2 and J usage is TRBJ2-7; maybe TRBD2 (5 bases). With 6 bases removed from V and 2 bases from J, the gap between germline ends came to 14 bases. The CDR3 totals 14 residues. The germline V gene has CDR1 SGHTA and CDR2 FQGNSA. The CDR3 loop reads CASRGGGKPYEQYF. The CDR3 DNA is TGTGCCAGCAGGGGTGGAGGTAAACCCTACGAGCAGTACTTC.

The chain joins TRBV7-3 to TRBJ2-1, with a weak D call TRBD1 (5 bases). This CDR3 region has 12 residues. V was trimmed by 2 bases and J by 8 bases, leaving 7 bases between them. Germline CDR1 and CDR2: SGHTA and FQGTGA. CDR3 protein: CASSLQGHEQFF. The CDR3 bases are TGTGCCAGCAGCTTACAGGGCCATGAGCAGTTCTTC.

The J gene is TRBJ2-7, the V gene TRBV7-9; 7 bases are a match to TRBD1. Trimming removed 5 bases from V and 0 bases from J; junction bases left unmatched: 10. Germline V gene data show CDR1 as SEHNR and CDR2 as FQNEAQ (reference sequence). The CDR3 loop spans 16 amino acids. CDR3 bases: TGTGCCAGCAGCGTCGACCGGGACAGCTACTCCTACGAGCAGTACTTC. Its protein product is CASSVDRDSYSYEQYF.

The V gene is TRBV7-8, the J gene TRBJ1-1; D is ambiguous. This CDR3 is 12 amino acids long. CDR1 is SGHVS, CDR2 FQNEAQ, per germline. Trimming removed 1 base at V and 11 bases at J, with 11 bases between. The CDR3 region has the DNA TGTGCCAGCAGCTTAGTTTTAGGGTCTGCTTTCTTT. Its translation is CASSLVLGSAFF.

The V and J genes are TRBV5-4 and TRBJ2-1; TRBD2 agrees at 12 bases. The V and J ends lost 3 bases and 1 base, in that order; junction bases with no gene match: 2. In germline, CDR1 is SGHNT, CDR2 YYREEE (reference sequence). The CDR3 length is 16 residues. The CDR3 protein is CASSSTSGGSYNEQFF. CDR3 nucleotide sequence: TGTGCCAGCAGCTCCACTAGCGGGGGGTCCTACAATGAGCAGTTCTTC.

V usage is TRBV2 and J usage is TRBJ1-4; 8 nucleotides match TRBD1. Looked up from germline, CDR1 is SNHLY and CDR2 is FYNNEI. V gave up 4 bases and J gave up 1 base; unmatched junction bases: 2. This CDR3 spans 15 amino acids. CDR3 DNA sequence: TGTGCCAGCAGTGGTGGACAGGGAACTAATGAAAAACTGTTTTTT. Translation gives CASSGGQGTNEKLFF. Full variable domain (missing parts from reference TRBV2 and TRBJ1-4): EPEVTQTPSHQVTQMGQEVILRCVPISNHLYFYWYRQILGQKVEFLVSFYNNEISEKSEIFDDQFSVERPDGSNFTLKIRSTKLEDSAMYFCASSGGQGTNEKLFFGSGTQLSVL.

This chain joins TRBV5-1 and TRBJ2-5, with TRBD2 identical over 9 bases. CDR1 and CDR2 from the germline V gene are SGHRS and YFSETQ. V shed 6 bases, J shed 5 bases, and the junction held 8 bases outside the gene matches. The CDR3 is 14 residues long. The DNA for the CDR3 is TGCGCCAGCACCGTTAGCGGGGGTGGCGAGACCCAGTACTTC. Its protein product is CASTVSGGGETQYF.

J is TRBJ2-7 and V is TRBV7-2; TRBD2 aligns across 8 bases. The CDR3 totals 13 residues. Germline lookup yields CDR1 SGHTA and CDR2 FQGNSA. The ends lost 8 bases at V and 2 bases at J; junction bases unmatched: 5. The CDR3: CASRGGSTYEQYF. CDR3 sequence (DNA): TGTGCCAGCCGCGGGGGGTCCACCTACGAGCAGTACTTC.

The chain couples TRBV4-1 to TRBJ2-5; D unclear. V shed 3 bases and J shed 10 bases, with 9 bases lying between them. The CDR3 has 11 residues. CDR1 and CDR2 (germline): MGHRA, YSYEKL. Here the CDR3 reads CASSHGLDQYF. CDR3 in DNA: TGCGCCAGCAGCCATGGCCTGGACCAGTACTTC.

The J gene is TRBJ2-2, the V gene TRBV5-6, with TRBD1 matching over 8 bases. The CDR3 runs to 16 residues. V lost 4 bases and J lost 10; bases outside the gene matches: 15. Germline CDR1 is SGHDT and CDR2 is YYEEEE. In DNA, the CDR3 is TGTGCCAGCAGCCCCACTGGGCACAGGGGGTACGAGGAGCTGTTTTTT. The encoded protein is CASSPTGHRGYEELFF.

In DNA form, the CDR3 reads TGCGCCAGCAGCTTGACAGGAATCTATGGCTACACCTTC. Translated: CASSLTGIYGYTF. This chain links TRBV5-1 with TRBJ1-2; perhaps TRBD1 as D (5 bases). The CDR3 is 13 amino acids. Germline CDR1 SGHRS, CDR2 YFSETQ. Trimming shortened V by 1 base and J by 4 bases, and 8 bases separated the two germline ends.

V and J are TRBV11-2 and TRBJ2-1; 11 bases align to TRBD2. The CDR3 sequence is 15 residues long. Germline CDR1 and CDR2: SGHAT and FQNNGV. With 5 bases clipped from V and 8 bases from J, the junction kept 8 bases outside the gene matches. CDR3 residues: CASSVSGGAAYEQFF. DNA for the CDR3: TGTGCCAGCAGCGTTAGCGGGGGGGCCGCGTATGAGCAGTTCTTC.

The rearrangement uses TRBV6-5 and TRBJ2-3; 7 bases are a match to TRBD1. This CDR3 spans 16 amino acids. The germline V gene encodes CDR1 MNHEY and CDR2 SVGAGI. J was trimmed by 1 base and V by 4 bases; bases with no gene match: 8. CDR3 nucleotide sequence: TGTGCCAGCAGTTTCCCCAGGGGGATTGGCACAGATACGCAGTATTTT. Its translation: CASSFPRGIGTDTQYF.

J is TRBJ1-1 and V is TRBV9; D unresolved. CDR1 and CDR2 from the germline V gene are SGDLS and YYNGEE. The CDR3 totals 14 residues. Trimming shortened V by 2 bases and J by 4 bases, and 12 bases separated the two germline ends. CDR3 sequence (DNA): TGTGCCAGCAGCGTGGGCGGTTCGCTCACTGAAGCTTTCTTT. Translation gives CASSVGGSLTEAFF.

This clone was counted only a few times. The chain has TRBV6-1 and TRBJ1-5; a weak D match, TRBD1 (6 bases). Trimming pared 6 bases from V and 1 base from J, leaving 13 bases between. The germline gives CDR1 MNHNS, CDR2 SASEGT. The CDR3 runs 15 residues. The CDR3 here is CASRISGDSNQPQHF. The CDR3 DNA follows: TGTGCCAGCAGGATATCAGGGGACAGCAATCAGCCCCAGCATTTT.

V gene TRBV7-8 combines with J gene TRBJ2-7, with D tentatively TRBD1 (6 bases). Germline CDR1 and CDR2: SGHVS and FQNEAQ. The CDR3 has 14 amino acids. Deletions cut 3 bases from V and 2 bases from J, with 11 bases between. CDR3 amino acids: CASSLGGQPYEQYF. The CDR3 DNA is TGTGCCAGCAGCTTGGGTGGACAGCCCTACGAGCAGTACTTC.

The CDR3 region is CASSRDTPYNEQFF. CDR3 nucleotide sequence: TGCGCCAGCAGCCGGGACACGCCCTACAATGAGCAGTTCTTC. This chain joins TRBV10-2 and TRBJ2-1; tentatively, D is TRBD1 (6 bases). Germline CDR1 WSHSY, CDR2 SAAADI. The CDR3 has 14 amino acids. Trimming took off 6 bases at V and 2 bases at J, with 11 bases between the two ends.

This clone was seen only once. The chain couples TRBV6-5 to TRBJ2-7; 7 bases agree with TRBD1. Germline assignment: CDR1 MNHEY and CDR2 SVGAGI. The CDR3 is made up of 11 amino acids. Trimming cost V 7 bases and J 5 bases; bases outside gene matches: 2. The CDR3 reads CASKQGNEQYF. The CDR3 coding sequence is TGTGCCAGCAAACAGGGGAACGAGCAGTACTTC.

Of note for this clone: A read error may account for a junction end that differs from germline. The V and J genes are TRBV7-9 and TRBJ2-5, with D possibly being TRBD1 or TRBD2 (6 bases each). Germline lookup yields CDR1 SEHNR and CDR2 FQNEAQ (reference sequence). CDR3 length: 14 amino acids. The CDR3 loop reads CASSLAMEGPRDNF. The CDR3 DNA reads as TGTGCCAGCAGCTTAGCGATGGAGGGTCCCCGGGACAACTTC.

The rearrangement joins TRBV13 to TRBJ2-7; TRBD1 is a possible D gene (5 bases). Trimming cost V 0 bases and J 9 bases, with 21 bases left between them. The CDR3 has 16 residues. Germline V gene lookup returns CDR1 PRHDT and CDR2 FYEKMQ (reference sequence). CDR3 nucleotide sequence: TGTGCCAGCAGCTTAGGCCTAAGAAGCTCGGACATGGGGCAGTACTTC. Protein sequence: CASSLGLRSSDMGQYF.

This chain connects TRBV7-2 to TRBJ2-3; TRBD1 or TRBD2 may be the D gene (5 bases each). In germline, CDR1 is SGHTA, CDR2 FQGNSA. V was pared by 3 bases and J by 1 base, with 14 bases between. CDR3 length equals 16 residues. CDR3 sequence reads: CASSFWGSQGTDTQYF. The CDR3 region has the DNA TGTGCCAGCAGCTTCTGGGGGTCTCAGGGCACAGATACGCAGTATTTT.